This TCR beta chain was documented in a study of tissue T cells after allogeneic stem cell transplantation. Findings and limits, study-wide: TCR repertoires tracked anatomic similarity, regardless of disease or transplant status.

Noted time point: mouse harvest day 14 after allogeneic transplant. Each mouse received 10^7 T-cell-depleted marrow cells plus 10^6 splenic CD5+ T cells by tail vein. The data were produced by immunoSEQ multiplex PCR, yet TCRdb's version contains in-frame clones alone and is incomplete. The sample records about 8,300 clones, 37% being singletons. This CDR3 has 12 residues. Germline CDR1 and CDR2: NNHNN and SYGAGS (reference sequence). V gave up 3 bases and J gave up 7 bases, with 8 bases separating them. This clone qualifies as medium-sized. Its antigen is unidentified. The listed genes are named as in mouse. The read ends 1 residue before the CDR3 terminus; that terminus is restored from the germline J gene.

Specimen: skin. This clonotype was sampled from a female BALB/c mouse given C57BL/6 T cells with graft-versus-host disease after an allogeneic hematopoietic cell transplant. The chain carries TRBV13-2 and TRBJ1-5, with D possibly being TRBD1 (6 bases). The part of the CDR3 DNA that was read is TGTGCCAGCGGTGCCAGGGGACAGGCTCCGCTT. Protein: CASGARGQAPL. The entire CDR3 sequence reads CASGARGQAPLF.